This entry features one T cell receptor (beta chain) sequence. Other DNA sequences in the sample encode the same CDR3. This sample stems from a study of shared clonotypes between healthy human individuals. Libraries were prepared by immunoSEQ multiplex PCR; TCRdb keeps only in-frame clonotypes and omits some of them. This table holds approximately 2.3 million clones, 85% to 95% found once. The specimen sequenced was naive CD4+ T cells from PBMCs. Subset defined: CD45RA+ positively selected. The TCR sequence derives from a man aged 18 to 29 in good health. Some clones in this sample may be carry-over from other donors' samples.

The CDR3 DNA reads TGTGCCAGCAGCTTAATGGGGGGAGGGTCCTACGAGCAGTACTTC. As protein: CASSLMGGGSYEQYF. The rearrangement uses TRBV7-2 and TRBJ2-7, with 7 bases identical to TRBD2. V gave up 2 bases and J gave up 1 base; unmatched junction bases: 5. This CDR3 is built from 15 residues. The V gene's germline CDR1 is SGHTA and CDR2 FQGNSA.